A selection of T cell receptor beta chains follows, all from one sample in a study of response to subunit inactivated influenza vaccine. TCRdb passed the RT-PCR reads through MiXCR, listing each CDR3 protein once. The sample gives more than 150,000 distinct CDR3 sequences, about 11% of which show up once; 35% to 40% is in the top ten. The specimen was CD8+ T cells sorted from PBMCs, collected less than 30 months after vaccination. The source of these receptors is a man aged 50 to 69 who received an inactivated influenza vaccine. The CDR3 runs from the conserved cysteine through the conserved F or W. The D gene is left open where the match is weak. Rows may omit the clone size; those that give it use once, few, many or a size class.

clone size	J gene	D gene	V gene	CDR3 protein	CDR3 DNA
NA	TRBJ2-1	TRBD2	TRBV6-1	CASSGTSGTYNEQFF	TGTGCCAGCAGCGGAACTAGCGGAACCTACAATGAGCAGTTCTTC
few	TRBJ1-6	TRBD1	TRBV6-2/TRBV6-3	CASSFIGQGEPLHF	TGTGCCAGCAGTTTCATTGGACAGGGCGAGCCCCTCCACTTT
NA	TRBJ2-5	NA	TRBV28	CASSSLLGETQYF	TGTGCCAGCAGTAGTTTACTCGGGGAGACCCAGTACTTC
few	TRBJ1-5	NA	TRBV9	CASGPGATYQPQHF	TGTGCCAGCGGCCCTGGAGCCACCTATCAGCCCCAGCATTTT
NA	TRBJ2-1	NA	TRBV21-1	CASSKGNGGGAENEQFF	TGTGCCAGCAGCAAAGGAAACGGAGGGGGCGCGGAGAATGAGCAGTTCTTC
NA	TRBJ2-2	NA	TRBV11-1	CASSLGLGWELFF	TGTGCCAGCAGCTTAGGCCTGGGGTGGGAGCTGTTTTTT
many	TRBJ2-1	NA	TRBV20-1	CSARDRAFYNEQFF	TGCAGTGCTAGAGATAGGGCCTTCTACAATGAGCAGTTCTTC
many	TRBJ2-1	NA	TRBV20-1	CSARDRRAPTLYNEQFF	TGCAGTGCTAGAGATAGGCGAGCGCCGACCCTCTACAATGAGCAGTTCTTC
many	TRBJ2-7	NA	TRBV12-3/TRBV12-4	CASSFVGRTWEQYF	TGTGCCAGCAGTTTCGTTGGGAGAACCTGGGAGCAGTACTTC
many	TRBJ2-1	TRBD2	TRBV29-1	CSVEDGRGAGGTYNEQFF	TGCAGCGTTGAAGACGGCCGTGGAGCGGGAGGGACCTACAATGAGCAGTTCTTC
many	TRBJ2-3	NA	TRBV13	CASSPDQGTDTQYF	TGTGCCAGCAGCCCCGACCAAGGGACAGATACGCAGTATTTT
many	TRBJ2-6	NA	TRBV27	CASSVTGIIGANVLTF	TGTGCCAGCAGCGTGACAGGAATTATAGGGGCCAACGTCCTGACTTTC
few	TRBJ2-4	NA	TRBV4-3	CASSLFRGKNIQYF	TGCGCCAGCAGCCTATTTCGGGGGAAAAACATTCAGTACTTC
NA	TRBJ2-2	NA	TRBV7-8	CASSPQPGATGELFF	TGTGCCAGCAGCCCTCAACCGGGTGCTACCGGGGAGCTGTTTTTT
few	TRBJ2-1	NA	TRBV19	CASSPASSYNEQFF	TGTGCCAGTAGTCCCGCTAGCTCCTACAATGAGCAGTTCTTC
NA	TRBJ1-5	NA	TRBV25-1	CASRRGEGNQPQHF	TGTGCCAGCAGAAGGGGGGAAGGCAATCAGCCCCAGCATTTT
few	TRBJ1-1	TRBD1	TRBV6-2/TRBV6-3	CASSYGDRGNTEAFF	TGTGCCAGCAGTTACGGGGACAGGGGCAACACTGAAGCTTTCTTT
few	TRBJ2-1	NA	TRBV25-1	CASSGTGRENNEQFF	TGTGCCAGCAGTGGGACGGGACGGGAAAACAATGAGCAGTTCTTC
many	TRBJ2-3	NA	TRBV29-1	CSVAGPQNTDTQYF	TGCAGCGTTGCCGGGCCTCAAAACACAGATACGCAGTATTTT
few	TRBJ2-7	TRBD2	TRBV13	CASSTVSGIEQYF	TGTGCCAGCAGCACCGTTAGCGGGATAGAGCAGTACTTC
many	TRBJ1-3	NA	TRBV6-1	CASSRTVGNTIYF	TGTGCCAGCAGTCGGACAGTTGGAAACACCATATATTTT
NA	TRBJ2-7	TRBD1	TRBV5-5	CASSKDRGDEQYF	TGTGCCAGCAGCAAAGACAGGGGGGACGAGCAGTACTTC
NA	TRBJ1-1	NA	TRBV4-1	CASSQQGGDEAFF	TGCGCCAGCAGCCAACAGGGTGGGGATGAAGCTTTCTTT
NA	TRBJ2-7	TRBD1	TRBV3-1	CASSQETFGTGVRYEQYF	TGTGCCAGCAGCCAAGAGACGTTTGGGACAGGGGTCCGCTACGAGCAGTACTTC
few	TRBJ2-3	NA	TRBV7-9	CASSLARKSTNTQYF	TGTGCCAGCAGCTTAGCACGGAAGAGCACGAATACGCAGTATTTT
few	TRBJ2-1	NA	TRBV28	CASSRLALSSYNEQFF	TGTGCCAGCAGTCGTCTAGCGCTGAGCTCCTACAATGAGCAGTTCTTC
NA	TRBJ2-4	NA	TRBV12-3/TRBV12-4	CASSFEGGIAKNIQYF	TGTGCCAGCAGTTTTGAAGGGGGGATAGCCAAAAACATTCAGTACTTC
NA	TRBJ2-1	TRBD2	TRBV20-1	CSAAGAYYEQFF	TGCAGTGCTGCGGGAGCATACTATGAGCAGTTCTTC
few	TRBJ1-1	NA	TRBV12-3/TRBV12-4	CASSFLLSPTEAFF	TGTGCCAGCAGTTTCCTCCTCAGTCCCACTGAAGCTTTCTTT
NA	TRBJ1-1	NA	TRBV12-3/TRBV12-4	CASSLWVAEAFF	TGTGCCAGCAGTTTATGGGTCGCTGAAGCTTTCTTT
NA	TRBJ2-7	TRBD2	TRBV4-3	CASSQDLVAGGRSYEQYF	TGCGCCAGCAGCCAAGATCTGGTAGCGGGAGGGAGGTCCTACGAGCAGTACTTC
few	TRBJ2-3	TRBD2	TRBV6-4	CASNSGGGTDTQYF	TGTGCCAGCAATAGCGGGGGAGGCACAGATACGCAGTATTTT
few	TRBJ2-1	NA	TRBV7-9	CATNNNGEQFF	TGTGCCACCAATAATAATGGGGAGCAGTTCTTC
many	TRBJ2-7	NA	TRBV5-6	CASSYLGYEQYF	TGTGCCAGCAGTTATCTAGGTTACGAGCAGTACTTC
NA	TRBJ2-1	TRBD1	TRBV9	CASSGGPGQGPDEQFF	TGTGCCAGCAGCGGGGGACCGGGACAGGGACCCGATGAGCAGTTCTTC
few	TRBJ2-7	TRBD2	TRBV28	CASSLSSGSLAQEQYF	TGTGCCAGCAGCCTTTCTAGCGGGAGCCTTGCACAGGAGCAGTACTTC
many	TRBJ2-5	TRBD2	TRBV28	CASSGPEGGETQYF	TGTGCCAGCAGCGGCCCTGAGGGAGGGGAGACCCAGTACTTC
NA	TRBJ2-7	NA	TRBV12-3/TRBV12-4	CASSESGPYEQYF	TGTGCCAGCAGTGAGTCAGGGCCCTACGAGCAGTACTTC
few	TRBJ2-5	NA	TRBV27	CASSLPRTEETQYF	TGTGCCAGCAGTTTACCAAGGACCGAAGAGACCCAGTACTTC
many	TRBJ2-5	TRBD1	TRBV24-1	CATSDFRDSKETQYF	TGTGCCACCAGTGATTTTAGGGACAGCAAAGAGACCCAGTACTTC
NA	TRBJ2-7	TRBD2	TRBV6-2/TRBV6-3	CASSSTSGSDEQYF	TGTGCCAGCAGTTCGACTAGCGGGAGCGACGAGCAGTACTTC
few	TRBJ2-2	TRBD1	TRBV3-1	CASSQGTGVELFF	TGTGCCAGCAGCCAAGGGACAGGGGTGGAGCTGTTTTTT
NA	TRBJ2-7	TRBD2	TRBV19	CASKREAYDYEQYF	TGTGCCAGTAAGCGGGAAGCATACGACTACGAGCAGTACTTC
NA	TRBJ2-7	NA	TRBV19	CASSIRISGYEQYF	TGTGCCAGTAGTATCAGGATATCCGGGTACGAGCAGTACTTC
many	TRBJ1-2	NA	TRBV6-5	CASSFSNYGYTF	TGTGCCAGCAGTTTTTCGAACTATGGCTACACCTTC
few	TRBJ2-2	TRBD2	TRBV29-1	CSVEDRKRGANTGELFF	TGCAGCGTTGAAGATCGAAAGCGGGGGGCCAACACCGGGGAGCTGTTTTTT